The 18 T cell receptor beta chains reported below all come from one sample, sequenced in a study of cytomegalovirus exposure and HLA in healthy donors. Both 60 Vbeta primers and 13 Jbeta primers went into the PCR. Repertoires were generated with immunoSEQ multiplex PCR, while TCRdb's copy carries only in-frame clones and drops some. In the table there are more than 90,000 clones, around 64% of which are singletons. The sequenced sample consisted of PBMCs. These receptor sequences come from a woman in her twenties or thirties in good health and CMV-seronegative.

Only a few counts were recorded for this clone. V gene TRBV5-4 combines with J gene TRBJ1-2, with TRBD1 matching over 8 bases. CDR3 length: 15 amino acids. J was trimmed by 3 bases and V by 5 bases; bases with no gene match: 9. Germline assignment: CDR1 SGHNT and CDR2 YYREEE (reference sequence). The CDR3 protein is CASRFKTGEDYGYTF. The DNA for the CDR3 is TGTGCCAGCAGGTTTAAGACAGGGGAAGACTATGGCTACACCTTC.

The chain uses TRBV5-1 and TRBJ1-1; tentative D call: TRBD1 (6 bases). V lost 3 bases and J lost 4, with 13 bases in between. The CDR3 is 14 amino acids. Germline-derived CDR1 and CDR2 are SGHRS and YFSETQ. The CDR3 DNA is TGCGCCAGCAGCTCGTCGGGACAAACCACTGAAGCTTTCTTT. Its translation is CASSSSGQTTEAFF.

The chain joins TRBV4-2 to TRBJ1-5, with 9 bases that match TRBD1. V dropped 4 bases and J dropped 5; count of bases not matched to a gene: 6. The CDR3 has 15 residues. Per the germline V gene, CDR1 is LGHNA and CDR2 is YNFKEQ. Written as DNA, the CDR3 is TGTGCCAGCAGCCGGCGACAGGGGGAGGATCAGCCCCAGCATTTT. Amino acids: CASSRRQGEDQPQHF.

The CDR3: CASSHTSAPPQETQYF. CDR3 sequence (DNA): TGTGCCAGTAGTCACACTAGCGCACCGCCCCAAGAGACCCAGTACTTC. This chain links TRBV19 with TRBJ2-5; 7 bases are shared with TRBD2. The germline V gene encodes CDR1 LNHDA and CDR2 SQIVND (reference sequence). V trimming: 5 bases; J trimming: 1 base; junction bases outside the gene matches: 10. CDR3 length: 16 residues.

This rearrangement joins TRBV5-4 to TRBJ1-5; unclear D gene. The germline V gene has CDR1 SGHNT and CDR2 YYREEE (reference sequence). The CDR3 has 14 amino acids. V shed 0 bases and J shed 4 bases, with 8 bases lying between them. The CDR3 DNA is TGTGCCAGCAGCTTGGACGGGAGAAATCAGCCCCAGCATTTT. It yields the protein CASSLDGRNQPQHF.

The chain is built from TRBV29-1 and TRBJ2-3; D is unclear. This CDR3 has 14 residues. V shed 6 bases and J shed 4 bases, with 17 bases lying between them. From germline, CDR1 is SQVTM and CDR2 ANQGSEA. CDR3 protein: CSVAPSVSPDTQYF. DNA for the CDR3: TGCAGCGTCGCCCCGTCCGTTAGCCCAGATACGCAGTATTTT.

The chain links TRBV11-2 to TRBJ2-7; 7 bases agree with TRBD1. V shed 5 bases, J shed 6 bases, and the junction held 13 bases outside the gene matches. In germline, CDR1 is SGHAT, CDR2 FQNNGV. The CDR3 loop spans 15 amino acids. The CDR3 region has the DNA TGTGCCAGCAGCGTCCCGACAGGGTATCCCTCCGAGCAGTACTTC. Its protein is CASSVPTGYPSEQYF.

In its sample, this clone was seen a few times. The V gene is TRBV6-1, the J gene TRBJ2-1; D gene uncertain. V lost 5 bases and J 6 bases, leaving 11 bases between the germline ends. There are 13 residues in the CDR3. Germline V gives CDR1 MNHNS, CDR2 SASEGT. This chain's CDR3 is CASSLPALNEQFF. CDR3 coding DNA: TGTGCCAGCAGTCTCCCCGCGCTCAATGAGCAGTTCTTC.

The rearrangement joins TRBV6-4 to TRBJ2-6; 8 nucleotides agree with TRBD1. The V and J ends lost 4 bases and 2 bases, in that order; junction bases with no gene match: 7. Germline V lookup: CDR1 MRHNA, CDR2 SNTAGT. The CDR3 totals 17 residues. CDR3 loop: CASSAQGALPGANVLTF. DNA of the CDR3: TGTGCCAGCAGTGCGCAGGGGGCTCTTCCTGGGGCCAACGTCCTGACTTTC.

The CDR3 nucleotides are TGTGCCACCAGCAGTGTGATAGCGGGAGCCTGGGAGACCCAGTACTTC. Translating it yields CATSSVIAGAWETQYF. This chain connects TRBV15 to TRBJ2-5; 9 nucleotides match TRBD2. The CDR3 consists of 16 residues. Germline loops: CDR1 LNHNV, CDR2 YYDKDF (reference sequence). The V and J ends lost 3 bases and 5 bases, in that order; junction bases with no gene match: 10.

V and J are TRBV6-1 and TRBJ2-6; 7 bases line up with TRBD1. Germline V CDR1 and CDR2: MNHNS, SASEGT. Trimming at V came to 3 bases and at J to 3 bases, leaving 5 bases not matched to a gene. This CDR3 is built from 16 residues. The CDR3 here is CASSETGFVGANVLTF. CDR3 DNA sequence: TGTGCCAGCAGTGAGACAGGGTTCGTTGGGGCCAACGTCCTGACTTTC.

The V gene is TRBV10-3, the J gene TRBJ2-1; a possible D gene is TRBD2 (6 bases). CDR3 size: 13 residues. Between the trimmed V and J ends, which lost 5 bases and 12 bases, there was a span of 17 bases. The germline CDR1 and CDR2 sequences are ENHRY and SYGVKD. CDR3 DNA sequence: TGTGCCATCAGTCCCTCGGGGGAACAATGGCAGTTCTTC. Its translation: CAISPSGEQWQFF.

Notes on this clone: This specimen includes other DNA sequences encoding the same CDR3. V is TRBV6-4 and J is TRBJ2-1; a possible D gene is TRBD1 (6 bases). The V end was cut by 0 bases, the J end by 3 bases, with 6 bases between. The germline V gene has CDR1 MRHNA and CDR2 SNTAGT. There are 14 residues in the CDR3. This CDR3 is CASSDSGGYNEQFF. In nucleotides, the CDR3 is TGTGCCAGCAGTGACTCAGGGGGCTACAATGAGCAGTTCTTC.

This clone was seen only once. The DNA for the CDR3 is TGTGCCAGCAGCTTAGTCGGGATGGGACTAGCGGGAGCGAGCGGGGAGCTGTTTTTT. Residues: CASSLVGMGLAGASGELFF. The chain couples TRBV11-2 to TRBJ2-2; 14 nucleotides agree with TRBD2. Germline trimming cut 1 base from V and 7 bases from J; bases unmatched to any gene: 11. The CDR3 sequence is 19 residues long. Germline assignment: CDR1 SGHAT and CDR2 FQNNGV.

V usage is TRBV9 and J usage is TRBJ1-2, with TRBD1 as a possible D gene (6 bases). Trimming stripped 2 bases from V and 8 bases from J, with 13 bases between. Germline values: CDR1 SGDLS, CDR2 YYNGEE. The CDR3 has 13 amino acids. The CDR3 is CASSVQNRDGYTF. CDR3 DNA sequence: TGTGCCAGCAGCGTGCAAAACAGGGACGGCTACACCTTC.

V is TRBV7-9 and J is TRBJ2-3, with D maybe TRBD1 (6 bases). The CDR3 consists of 14 residues. Trimming pared 8 bases from V and 2 bases from J, leaving 14 bases between. Germline V CDR1 and CDR2: SEHNR, FQNEAQ (reference sequence). The CDR3 region is CASSSGALTDTQYF. CDR3 DNA sequence: TGTGCCAGCTCCTCAGGGGCCCTCACAGATACGCAGTATTTT.

Here the CDR3 reads CASSFGGGEQYF. In DNA form, the CDR3 reads TGTGCCAGCAGCTTCGGCGGGGGCGAGCAGTACTTC. V and J are TRBV7-2 and TRBJ2-7; TRBD2 agrees at 7 bases. Looked up from germline, CDR1 is SGHTA and CDR2 is FQGNSA. J lost 6 bases, V lost 3 bases, and 2 bases had no gene match. CDR3 size: 12 residues.

Only one count was recorded for this clone. This chain uses TRBV30 with TRBJ2-5; TRBD1 might be the D (7 bases). CDR1 and CDR2 (germline): GTSNPN, SVGIG (reference sequence). The CDR3 contains 15 residues. Trimming took off 2 bases at V and 6 bases at J, with 19 bases between the two ends. Here the CDR3 DNA reads TGTGCCTGGAGTAAGGAGGGGGCGACTGGAAAGACCCAGTACTTC. It specifies CAWSKEGATGKTQYF.